This T cell receptor beta chain stems from a study of cytomegalovirus exposure and HLA in healthy donors. Findings and caveats of the study: An analysis was carried out at a later point. It showed that HLA-associated TCR beta chains were more clonally expanded than equally common non-associated chains. As was reported, the classifier diagnosed cytomegalovirus status with high specificity and sensitivity.

Germline assignment: CDR1 SGDLS and CDR2 YYNGEE. There are 20 residues in the CDR3. Trimming pared 0 bases from V and 0 bases from J, leaving 22 bases between. About this clone: Its antigen is not identified.

The donors (healthy individuals) were bone marrow donors. Vbeta (60) and Jbeta (13) primers were used in the PCR. The table came from immunoSEQ multiplex PCR; TCRdb's copy has only in-frame clones and leaves some out. The sample has 180,000 or so clones, around 62% seen once. This receptor was obtained from a man between 35 and 55 years old in good health and CMV-seronegative. V gene TRBV9 combines with J gene TRBJ2-1, with D possibly matching TRBD2 (6 bases). The specimen sequenced was PBMCs. CDR3 nucleotide sequence: TGTGCCAGCAGCGTAGTTCCCGGGGGAGCCCTCTCTAGCTCCTACAATGAGCAGTTCTTC. Amino acid sequence: CASSVVPGGALSSSYNEQFF.